This T cell receptor (beta chain) was identified during a study of T cells in severe cutaneous drug reactions. Across the study: Patients were recruited from Taiwan, Thailand and Europe between the early 2010s and the late 2010s.

Libraries were made by iRepertoire multiplex PCR with TCR subtype-specific primers for bulk and single-cell sequencing. TCRdb reprocessed the multiplex PCR reads, keeping one entry per CDR3 protein, no DNA. The listing contains approximately 9,600 distinct CDR3 sequences. Sequenced patients had Stevens-Johnson syndrome or toxic epidermal necrolysis caused by carbamazepine. Of note for this clonotype: Its specificity is not known.

The germline gives CDR1 SQVTM, CDR2 ANQGSEA. CDR3 size: 17 residues. Regarding the study as a whole: In carbamazepine-induced Stevens-Johnson syndrome or toxic epidermal necrolysis, TRBV12-4 averaged about 30% in blister cells and roughly 5.1% in PBMC.

The sequenced material came from cells from a skin blister. The chain carries TRBV29-1 and TRBJ2-1; TCRdb selects TRBD2, and the lack of DNA leaves this call unchecked. This receptor was identified in a human donor with Stevens-Johnson syndrome, a severe cutaneous drug reaction. The CDR3 spells CSVSPGLLAGGRYEQFF.